This TCR beta chain was retrieved from a study of blood T cells in healthy people across ages. Study information: About one barcoded beta molecule per two T cells was captured by template switching.

As concerns this clonotype: Its specificity is not known.

The length of the CDR3 is 15 residues. V lost 0 bases to trimming and J lost 6 bases, with 10 bases between them. From germline, CDR1 is SGHRS and CDR2 YFSETQ. Study results and caveats: Estimated diversity, derived from one million T cells, was regarded as an underestimate.

It was with a sample-barcoded 5' primer and a J-beta primer mix that a second PCR of roughly 6 to 12 cycles was run. Carrying 12 random nucleotides, a template-switch adaptor labeled each individual cDNA molecule. Via MiXCR, TCRdb re-called the 5' RACE reads, giving one row per CDR3 protein. The data contain approximately 1,700,000 distinct CDR3 sequences, roughly 43% of them singletons. V and J are TRBV5-1 and TRBJ1-6, with D unclear. Input material: blood. This clonotype originated in a human donor in good health. The CDR3: CASSLDPYANSPLHF. The CDR3 DNA reads as TGCGCCAGCAGCTTGGATCCGTACGCTAATTCACCCCTCCACTTT.